Listed here is a single T cell receptor (beta chain). Its cognate antigen is unknown. These data belong to a study of T cells in narcolepsy. Some clones are missing from TCRdb's copy, which holds only in-frame ones; the method was immunoSEQ multiplex PCR. The sample shows almost 25,000 clones, around 63% of them seen only once. The CDR3 length is 15 residues. V lost 1 base to trimming and J lost 8 bases, with 17 bases between them. Germline-derived CDR1 and CDR2 are MNHNS and SASEGT. Study-level points and caveats: Comparing one patient's CSF and blood CD4+ clonotypes highlighted HCRT- and TRIB2-specific autoreactive clonotypes.

This TCR derives from a human donor in good health. The chain links TRBV6-1 to TRBJ1-2; D gene uncertain. Sequenced sample: memory (CD45RA-) CD4+ T cells from blood. DNA for the CDR3: TGTGCCAGCAGTGAAGACTGGAGGGCCCCTGAGGGCTACACCTTC. Residues: CASSEDWRAPEGYTF.